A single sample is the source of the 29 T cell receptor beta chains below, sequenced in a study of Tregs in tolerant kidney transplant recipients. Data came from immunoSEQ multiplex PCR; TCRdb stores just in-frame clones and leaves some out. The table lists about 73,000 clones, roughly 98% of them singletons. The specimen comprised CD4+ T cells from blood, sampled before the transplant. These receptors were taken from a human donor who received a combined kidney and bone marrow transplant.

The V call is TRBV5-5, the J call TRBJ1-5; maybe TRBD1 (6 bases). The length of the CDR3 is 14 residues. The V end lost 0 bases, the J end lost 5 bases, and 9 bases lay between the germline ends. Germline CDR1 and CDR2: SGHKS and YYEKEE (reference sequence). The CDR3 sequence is CASSLGPGDQPQHF. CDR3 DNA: TGTGCCAGCAGCTTGGGGCCAGGGGATCAGCCCCAGCATTTT.

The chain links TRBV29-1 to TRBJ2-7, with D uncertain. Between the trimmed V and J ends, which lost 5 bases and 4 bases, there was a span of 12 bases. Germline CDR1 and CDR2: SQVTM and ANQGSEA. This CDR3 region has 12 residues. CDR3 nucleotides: TGCAGCGTTCGATCCCAGGCTTACGAGCAGTACTTC. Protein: CSVRSQAYEQYF.

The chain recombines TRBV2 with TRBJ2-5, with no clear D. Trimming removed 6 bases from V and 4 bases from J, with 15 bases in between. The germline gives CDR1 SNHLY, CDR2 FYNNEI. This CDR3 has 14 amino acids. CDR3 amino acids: CASRAVWIGETQYF. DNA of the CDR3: TGTGCCAGCAGGGCGGTTTGGATCGGAGAGACCCAGTACTTC.

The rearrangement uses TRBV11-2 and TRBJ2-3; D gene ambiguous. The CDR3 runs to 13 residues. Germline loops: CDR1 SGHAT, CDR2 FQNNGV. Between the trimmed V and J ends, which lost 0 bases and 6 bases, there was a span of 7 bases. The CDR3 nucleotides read TGTGCCAGCAGCTTAGATCGAGCCGATACGCAGTATTTT. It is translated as CASSLDRADTQYF.

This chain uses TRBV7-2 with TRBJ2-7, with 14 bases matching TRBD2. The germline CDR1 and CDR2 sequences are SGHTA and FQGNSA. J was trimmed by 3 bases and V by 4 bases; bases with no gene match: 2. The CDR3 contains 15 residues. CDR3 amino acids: CASSSGLAGGYEQYF. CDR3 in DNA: TGTGCCAGCAGCTCTGGACTAGCGGGGGGCTACGAGCAGTACTTC. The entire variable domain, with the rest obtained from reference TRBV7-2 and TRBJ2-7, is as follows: GAGVSQSPSNKVTEKGKDVELRCDPISGHTALYWYRQSLGQGLEFLIYFQGNSAPDKSGLPSDRFSAERTGGSVSTLTIQRTQQEDSAVYLCASSSGLAGGYEQYFGPGTRLTVT.

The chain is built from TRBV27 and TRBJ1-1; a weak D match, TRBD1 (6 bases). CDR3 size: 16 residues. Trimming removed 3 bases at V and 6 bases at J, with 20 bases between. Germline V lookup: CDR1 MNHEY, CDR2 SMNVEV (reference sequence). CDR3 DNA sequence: TGTGCCAGCAGTTTCGACCCCTGGGGGCTAGGCTCTGAAGCTTTCTTT. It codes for CASSFDPWGLGSEAFF.

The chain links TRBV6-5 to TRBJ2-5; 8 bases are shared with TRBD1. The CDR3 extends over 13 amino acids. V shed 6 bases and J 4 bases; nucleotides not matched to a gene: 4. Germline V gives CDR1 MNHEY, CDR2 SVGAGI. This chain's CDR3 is CASRDRVLETQYF. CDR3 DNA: TGTGCCAGCAGGGACAGGGTCTTAGAGACCCAGTACTTC.

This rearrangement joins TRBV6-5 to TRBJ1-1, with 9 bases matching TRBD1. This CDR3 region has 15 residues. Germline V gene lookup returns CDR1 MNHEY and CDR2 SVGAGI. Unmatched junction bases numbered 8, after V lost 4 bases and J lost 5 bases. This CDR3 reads CASSFRTGVGTEAFF. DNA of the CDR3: TGTGCCAGCAGTTTCCGGACAGGGGTTGGGACTGAAGCTTTCTTT.

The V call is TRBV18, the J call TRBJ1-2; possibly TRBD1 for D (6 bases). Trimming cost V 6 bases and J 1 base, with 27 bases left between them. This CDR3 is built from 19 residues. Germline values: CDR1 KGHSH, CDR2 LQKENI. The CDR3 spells CASSQKTGHQTSFNYGYTF. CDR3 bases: TGTGCCAGCTCCCAAAAAACGGGACACCAGACTTCCTTTAACTATGGCTACACCTTC.

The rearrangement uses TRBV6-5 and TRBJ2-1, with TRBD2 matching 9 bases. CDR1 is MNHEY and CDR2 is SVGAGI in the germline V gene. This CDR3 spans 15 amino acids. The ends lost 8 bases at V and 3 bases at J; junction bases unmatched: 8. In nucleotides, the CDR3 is TGTGCCAGCCGACAACTAGCGGGTTTCTACAATGAGCAGTTCTTC. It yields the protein CASRQLAGFYNEQFF.

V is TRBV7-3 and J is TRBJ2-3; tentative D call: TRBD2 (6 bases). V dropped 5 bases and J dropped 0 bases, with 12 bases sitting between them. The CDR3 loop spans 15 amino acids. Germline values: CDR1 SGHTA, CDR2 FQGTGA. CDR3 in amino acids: CASSPQRASTDTQYF. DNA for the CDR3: TGTGCCAGCAGCCCCCAGCGGGCTAGCACAGATACGCAGTATTTT.

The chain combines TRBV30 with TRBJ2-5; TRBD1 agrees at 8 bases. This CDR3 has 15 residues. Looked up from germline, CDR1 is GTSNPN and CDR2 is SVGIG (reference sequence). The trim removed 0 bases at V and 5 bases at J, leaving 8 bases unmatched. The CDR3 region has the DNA TGTGCCTGGAGTGTACTGGACAGGGAGAGGGAGACCCAGTACTTC. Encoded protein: CAWSVLDRERETQYF. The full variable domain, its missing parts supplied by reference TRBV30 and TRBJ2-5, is SQTIHQWPATLVQPVGSPLSLECTVEGTSNPNLYWYRQAAGRGLQLLFYSVGIGQISSEVPQNLSASRPQDRQFILSSKKLLLSDSGFYLCAWSVLDRERETQYFGPGTRLLVL.

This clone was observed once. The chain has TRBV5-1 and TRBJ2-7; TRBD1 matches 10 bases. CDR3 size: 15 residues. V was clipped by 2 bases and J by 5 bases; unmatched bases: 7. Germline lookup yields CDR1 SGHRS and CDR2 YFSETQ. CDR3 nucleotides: TGCGCCAGCAGCTTCGGACAGGGGGTGTGGGACGAGCAGTACTTC. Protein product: CASSFGQGVWDEQYF.

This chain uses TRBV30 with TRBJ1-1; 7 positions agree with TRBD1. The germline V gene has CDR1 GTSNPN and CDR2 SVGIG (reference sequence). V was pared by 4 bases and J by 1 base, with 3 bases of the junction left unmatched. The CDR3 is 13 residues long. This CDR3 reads CAWTGQSNTEAFF. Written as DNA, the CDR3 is TGTGCCTGGACGGGACAGTCGAACACTGAAGCTTTCTTT.

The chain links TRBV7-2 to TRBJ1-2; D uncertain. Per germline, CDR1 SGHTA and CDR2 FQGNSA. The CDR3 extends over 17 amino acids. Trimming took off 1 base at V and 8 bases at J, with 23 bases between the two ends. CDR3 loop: CASSLDPGSLLDRGYTF. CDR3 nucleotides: TGTGCCAGCAGCTTAGATCCCGGGTCTCTTTTGGATAGGGGCTACACCTTC.

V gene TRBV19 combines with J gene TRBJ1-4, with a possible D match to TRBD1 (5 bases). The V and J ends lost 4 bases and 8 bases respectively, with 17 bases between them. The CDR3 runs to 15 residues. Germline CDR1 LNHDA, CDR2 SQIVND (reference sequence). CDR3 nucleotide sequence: TGTGCCAGTAGTACTCTAGGGGCAGGCGGCGAAAAACTGTTTTTT. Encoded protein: CASSTLGAGGEKLFF.

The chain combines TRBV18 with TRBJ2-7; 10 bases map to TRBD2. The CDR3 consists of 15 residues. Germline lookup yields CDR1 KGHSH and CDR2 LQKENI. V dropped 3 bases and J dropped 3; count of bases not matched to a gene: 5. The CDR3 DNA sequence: TGTGCCAGCTCACCGGGGACTAGCGAGAACTACGAGCAGTACTTC. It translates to CASSPGTSENYEQYF.

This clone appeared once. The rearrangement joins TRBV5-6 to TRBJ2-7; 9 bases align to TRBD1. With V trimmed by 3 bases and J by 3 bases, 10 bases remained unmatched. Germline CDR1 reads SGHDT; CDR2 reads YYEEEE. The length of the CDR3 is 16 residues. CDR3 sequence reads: CASSWTGDYANYEQYF. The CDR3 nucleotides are TGTGCCAGCAGCTGGACAGGGGACTACGCTAACTACGAGCAGTACTTC.

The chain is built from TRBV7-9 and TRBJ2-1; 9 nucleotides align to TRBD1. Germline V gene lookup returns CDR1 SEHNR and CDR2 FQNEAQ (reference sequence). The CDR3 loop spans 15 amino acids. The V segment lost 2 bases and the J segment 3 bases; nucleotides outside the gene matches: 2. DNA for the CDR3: TGTGCCAGCAGCTTAACAGGGGGCATCTACAATGAGCAGTTCTTC. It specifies CASSLTGGIYNEQFF. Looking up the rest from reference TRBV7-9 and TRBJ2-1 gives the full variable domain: DTGVSQNPRHKITKRGQNVTFRCDPISEHNRLYWYRQTLGQGPEFLTYFQNEAQLEKSRLLSDRFSAERPKGSFSTLEIQRTEQGDSAMYLCASSLTGGIYNEQFFGPGTRLTVL.

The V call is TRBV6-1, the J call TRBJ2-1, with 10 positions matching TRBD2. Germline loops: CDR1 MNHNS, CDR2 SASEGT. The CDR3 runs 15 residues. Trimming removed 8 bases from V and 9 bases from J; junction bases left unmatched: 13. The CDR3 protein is CASGFWLAGAPEQFF. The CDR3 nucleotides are TGTGCCAGCGGTTTTTGGCTAGCGGGGGCCCCTGAGCAGTTCTTC.

CDR3 protein: CASSPPNGYTF. As DNA, the CDR3 is TGTGCCAGCAGCCCCCCAAATGGCTACACCTTC. The genes are TRBV7-9 and TRBJ1-2; D not certain. There are 11 residues in the CDR3. The germline CDR1 and CDR2 sequences are SEHNR and FQNEAQ (reference sequence). The germline V and J ends were trimmed by 5 bases and 6 bases, with 7 bases remaining between them.

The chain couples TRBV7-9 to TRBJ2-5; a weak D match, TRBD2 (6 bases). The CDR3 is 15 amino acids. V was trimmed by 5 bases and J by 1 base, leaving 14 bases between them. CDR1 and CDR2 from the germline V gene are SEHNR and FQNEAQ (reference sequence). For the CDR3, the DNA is TGTGCCAGCAGCGATACCCGGGACTTCCAAGAGACCCAGTACTTC. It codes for CASSDTRDFQETQYF.

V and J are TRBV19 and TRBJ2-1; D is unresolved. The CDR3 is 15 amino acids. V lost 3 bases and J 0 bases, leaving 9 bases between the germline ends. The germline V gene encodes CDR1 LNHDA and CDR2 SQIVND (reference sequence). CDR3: CASSMWLGSYNEQFF. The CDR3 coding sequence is TGTGCCAGTAGTATGTGGCTAGGCTCCTACAATGAGCAGTTCTTC. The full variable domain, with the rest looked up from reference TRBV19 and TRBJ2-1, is DGGITQSPKYLFRKEGQNVTLSCEQNLNHDAMYWYRQDPGQGLRLIYYSQIVNDFQKGDIAEGYSVSREKKESFPLTVTSAQKNPTAFYLCASSMWLGSYNEQFFGPGTRLTVL.

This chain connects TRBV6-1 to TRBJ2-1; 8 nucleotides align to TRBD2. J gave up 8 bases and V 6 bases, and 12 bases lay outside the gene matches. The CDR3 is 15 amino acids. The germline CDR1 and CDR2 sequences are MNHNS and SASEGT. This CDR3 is CASRPAGGRLDEQFF. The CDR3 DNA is TGTGCCAGCAGACCCGCTGGCGGGAGGTTGGATGAGCAGTTCTTC.

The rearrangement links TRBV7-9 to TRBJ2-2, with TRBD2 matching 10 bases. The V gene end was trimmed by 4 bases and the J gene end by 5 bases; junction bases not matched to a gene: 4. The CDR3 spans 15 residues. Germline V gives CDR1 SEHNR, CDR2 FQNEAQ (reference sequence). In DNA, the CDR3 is TGTGCCAGCAGCTGGCGGACTAGCGGTACCGGGGAGCTGTTTTTT. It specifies CASSWRTSGTGELFF.

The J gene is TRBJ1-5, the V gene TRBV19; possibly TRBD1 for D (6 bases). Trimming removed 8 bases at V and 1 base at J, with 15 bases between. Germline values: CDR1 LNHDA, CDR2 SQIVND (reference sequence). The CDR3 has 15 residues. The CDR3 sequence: CASSGGGQSNQPQHF. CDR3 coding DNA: TGTGCCAGTTCGGGAGGGGGACAAAGCAATCAGCCCCAGCATTTT.

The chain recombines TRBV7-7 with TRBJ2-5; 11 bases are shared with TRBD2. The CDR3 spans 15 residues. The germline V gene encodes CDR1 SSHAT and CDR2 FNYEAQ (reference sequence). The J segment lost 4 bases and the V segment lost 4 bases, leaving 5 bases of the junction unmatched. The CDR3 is CASSSSGGLPETQYF. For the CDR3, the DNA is TGTGCCAGCAGCTCTAGCGGGGGGCTCCCAGAGACCCAGTACTTC.

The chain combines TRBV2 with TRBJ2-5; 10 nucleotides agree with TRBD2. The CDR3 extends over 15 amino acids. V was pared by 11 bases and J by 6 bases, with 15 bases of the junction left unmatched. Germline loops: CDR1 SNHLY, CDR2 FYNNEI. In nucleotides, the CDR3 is TGTGCCCAAGCGGTCGAGCGGGGGGGCGGGAAGACCCAGTACTTC. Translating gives CAQAVERGGGKTQYF.

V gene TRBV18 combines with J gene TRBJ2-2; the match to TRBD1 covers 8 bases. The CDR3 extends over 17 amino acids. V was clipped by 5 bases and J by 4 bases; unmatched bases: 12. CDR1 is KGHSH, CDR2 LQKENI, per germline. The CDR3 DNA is TGTGCCAGCTCAACTGCAGGGGGCGCCAGTGGCACCGGGGAGCTGTTTTTT. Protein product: CASSTAGGASGTGELFF.